The rows below give T cell receptor beta chains drawn from one sample of a study of neurological immune-mediated disorders. From the 5' RACE reads, TCRdb called clonotypes with MiXCR, one entry per CDR3 protein. The top ten clones hold 6% to 8% of a sample with about 18,000 distinct CDR3 sequences, 12% to 15% of them seen once. Sequenced material: CD4+ T cells from blood. The source of these receptors is a woman aged 60-75 years with HTLV-1-associated myelopathy (HAM/TSP). Each CDR3 is given with its conserved first and last residue. D genes are given only for firm matches. Only part of the rows carry a size: once, few, many, or a class if the clone is expanded.

TRBD1,TRBV11-2,TRBJ1-3,many,TGTGCCAGCAGCCGAGCGGGACAGTCCAACACCATATATTTT,CASSRAGQSNTIYF
TRBD1,TRBV12-3/TRBV12-4,TRBJ1-1,many,TGTGCCAGCAGTCCCCGGGTGGGGACAGCCGGCACTGAAGCTTTCTTT,CASSPRVGTAGTEAFF
TRBD2,TRBV7-2,TRBJ2-3,many,TGTGCCAGCAGCCGCGACGGGCTAGCGGGCACAGATACGCAGTATTTT,CASSRDGLAGTDTQYF
TRBD2,TRBV20-1,TRBJ2-1,many,TGCAGTGCTAGGGGAGGGGCGGGAGTTCGCGAGCAGTTCTTC,CSARGGAGVREQFF
NA,TRBV5-1,TRBJ2-4,NA,TGCGCCAACAGCCTCTTGTCCCCGGCTGATGACATTCAGTACTTC,CANSLLSPADDIQYF
TRBD1,TRBV5-1,TRBJ2-7,many,TGCGCCAGCAGCTCGGGACAGGGGTACGAGCAGTACTTC,CASSSGQGYEQYF
NA,TRBV19,TRBJ2-4,NA,TGTGCCAGTAGTATAGAACTAGCAATCAACATTCAGTACTTC,CASSIELAINIQYF
TRBD2,TRBV9,TRBJ2-1,medium-sized,TGTGCCAGCAGCGCCGAACTAGCGGGAGGATCCTACAATGAGCAGTTCTTC,CASSAELAGGSYNEQFF
TRBD1,TRBV18,TRBJ1-1,many,TGTGCCAGCTCACCAAGGGGGCCTCCTGAAGCTTTCTTT,CASSPRGPPEAFF
NA,TRBV20-1,TRBJ2-5,many,TGCAGTGCTAGTACCCGAGGAGAGACCCAGTACTTC,CSASTRGETQYF
NA,TRBV5-1,TRBJ2-7,many,TGCGCCAGCAGCTTGGGATCCAAAACTTACGAGCAGTACTTC,CASSLGSKTYEQYF
TRBD2,TRBV7-2,TRBJ2-1,medium-sized,TGTGCCAGCAGAACATATAGCGGGGGGGCGGATGAGCAGTTCTTC,CASRTYSGGADEQFF
TRBD1,TRBV5-1,TRBJ1-1,many,TGCGCCAGCAGCACCCGGGACAGCTCGACGAACACTGAAGCTTTCTTT,CASSTRDSSTNTEAFF
NA,TRBV20-1,TRBJ2-7,many,TGCAGTGCTTCCGGCCGGGACCGCGGGGCGGATGAGCAGTACTTC,CSASGRDRGADEQYF
NA,TRBV5-5,TRBJ2-3,few,NA,CASSFYICSAQPAPTDTQYF
NA,TRBV6-6,TRBJ1-1,many,TGTGCCGGCTCCGGGGGAACTGAAGCTTTCTTT,CAGSGGTEAFF
NA,TRBV19,TRBJ1-4,many,TGTGCCAGTATTCGGACCTCAGGGTCGGACGGGGAAAAACTGTTTTTT,CASIRTSGSDGEKLFF
NA,TRBV3-1,TRBJ2-1,medium-sized,TGTGCCAGCAGCCAACCCATCAGCTCCTACAATGAGCAGTTCTTC,CASSQPISSYNEQFF
TRBD2,TRBV20-1,TRBJ2-5,many,TGCAGTGCCGAGGGAGGGCCAGAGACCCAGTACTTC,CSAEGGPETQYF
TRBD2,TRBV20-1,TRBJ2-7,many,TGCAGTGGTCTCGCGGGAGCCTACGAGCAGTACTTC,CSGLAGAYEQYF
NA,TRBV20-1,TRBJ2-3,NA,NA,CSASIADTYEQYFGPGTHTQYF
NA,TRBV20-1,TRBJ2-2,many,TGCAGTGCTAGAATACCCCCGGGGGGGGAGCTGTTTTTT,CSARIPPGGELFF
TRBD2,TRBV9,TRBJ2-5,many,TGTGCCAGCAGCGCAGGACTAGCGGGGGGGCAAGAGACCCAGTACTTC,CASSAGLAGGQETQYF
NA,TRBV6-5,TRBJ1-5,many,TGTGCCAGAAATCAGCCCCAGCATTTT,CARNQPQHF
TRBD1,TRBV20-1,TRBJ2-2,large,TGCAGTGCCCCCCACAGGGGGCTTGGCGGGGAGCTGTTTTTT,CSAPHRGLGGELFF
NA,TRBV11-2,TRBJ1-1,many,TGTGCCAGCAGCTCTACACGGGGCACTGAAGCTTTCTTT,CASSSTRGTEAFF